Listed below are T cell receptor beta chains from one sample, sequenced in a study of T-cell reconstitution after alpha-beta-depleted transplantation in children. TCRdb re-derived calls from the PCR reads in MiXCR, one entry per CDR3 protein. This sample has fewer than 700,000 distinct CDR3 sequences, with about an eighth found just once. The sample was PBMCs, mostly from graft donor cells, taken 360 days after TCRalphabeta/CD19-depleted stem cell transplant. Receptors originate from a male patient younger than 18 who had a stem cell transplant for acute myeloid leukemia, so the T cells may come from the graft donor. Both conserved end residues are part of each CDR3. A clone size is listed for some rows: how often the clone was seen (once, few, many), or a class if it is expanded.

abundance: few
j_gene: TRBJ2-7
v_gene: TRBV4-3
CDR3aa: CASSQTGTSGSTYEQYF

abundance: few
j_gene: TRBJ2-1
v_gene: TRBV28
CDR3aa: CASSFSGGRAVGLLYNEQFF

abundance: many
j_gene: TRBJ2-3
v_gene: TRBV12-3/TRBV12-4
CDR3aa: CASSLIRRDTQYF

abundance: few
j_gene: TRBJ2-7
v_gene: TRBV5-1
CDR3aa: CASSLAGGVQYF

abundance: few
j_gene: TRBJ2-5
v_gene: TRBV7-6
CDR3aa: CASSSQLFKQETQYF

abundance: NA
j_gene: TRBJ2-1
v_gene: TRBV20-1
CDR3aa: CSAGRGSNEQFF

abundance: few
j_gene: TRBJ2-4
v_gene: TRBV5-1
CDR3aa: CASSEQAKNIQYF

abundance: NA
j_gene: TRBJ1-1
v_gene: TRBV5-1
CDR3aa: CASSLTVRAGARTEAFF

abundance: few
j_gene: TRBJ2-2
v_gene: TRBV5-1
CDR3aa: CASSLALAGETGELFF

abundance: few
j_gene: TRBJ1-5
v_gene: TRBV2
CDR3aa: CASSAQATNQPQHF

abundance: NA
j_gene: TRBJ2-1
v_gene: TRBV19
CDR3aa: CASTARGRGKLYNEQFF

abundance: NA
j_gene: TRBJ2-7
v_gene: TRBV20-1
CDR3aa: CSVNSWTSGSSYEQYF

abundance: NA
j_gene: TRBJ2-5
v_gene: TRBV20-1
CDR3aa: CSAREGIGGKETQYF

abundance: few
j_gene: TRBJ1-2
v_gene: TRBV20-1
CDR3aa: CSARDVGPGNYGYTF

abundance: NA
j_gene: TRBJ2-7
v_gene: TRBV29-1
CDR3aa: CSVEGQREGRGEQYF

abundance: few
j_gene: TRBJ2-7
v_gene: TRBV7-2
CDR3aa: CASSLALARGDTYEQYF